This TCR beta chain was obtained from a study of blood T cell repertoires in COVID-19. About the study: T cells, B-cell-depleted T cells, or PBMCs supplied cDNA or gDNA.

Sequencing was performed with immunoSEQ multiplex PCR; in TCRdb, only in-frame clones are kept and a portion is missing. The sample carries under 450,000 clones, roughly 90% recorded once. Trimming took off 10 bases at V and 5 bases at J, with 18 bases between the two ends. This CDR3 is 14 amino acids long. Germline values: CDR1 MNHEY, CDR2 SVGAGI. The receptor's source is a woman aged 55-70 years with COVID-19, enrolled during active disease. V is TRBV6-5 and J is TRBJ1-5; D uncertain. Sample: peripheral blood. The CDR3 bases are TGTGCCACTCGGCTGCGGGTTGGGGATCAGCCCCAGCATTTT. Encoded protein: CATRLRVGDQPQHF.